What follows describes a single T cell receptor beta chain. Its cognate antigen is unknown. Germline V gene sequence: CDR1 SGHRS, CDR2 YFSETQ. The CDR3 runs to 18 residues. With V trimmed by 4 bases and J by 6 bases, 12 bases remained unmatched. The sample is drawn from a study of T cell responses to AZD1222 COVID-19 vaccine. Background on the study: Timing groups of about 4 and about 12 weeks for second doses were pooled.

Measured with immunoSEQ multiplex PCR; TCRdb has only the in-frame clones, and not every one. The sample carries roughly 120,000 clones, 80% to 90% recorded once. Study-wide points: Donor demographics were predominantly white British with a female majority; clonal diversity may be underestimated. With dominance at 160-218 and 743-854, vaccine-associated CD4 TCRs spanned spike. Reports indicate that nearly half of spike-specific TCRs are directed at unmutated variant regions.

The TCR comes from an adult in good health. This rearrangement joins TRBV5-1 to TRBJ2-1; TRBD2 matches 14 bases. This specimen consisted of peripheral blood, obtained on day 0 of AZD1222 vaccination. The CDR3 coding sequence is TGCGCCAGCAGCCTCAAGTCGGGACTAGCGGGAGTGGGCAATGAGCAGTTCTTC. Translated, it gives CASSLKSGLAGVGNEQFF.